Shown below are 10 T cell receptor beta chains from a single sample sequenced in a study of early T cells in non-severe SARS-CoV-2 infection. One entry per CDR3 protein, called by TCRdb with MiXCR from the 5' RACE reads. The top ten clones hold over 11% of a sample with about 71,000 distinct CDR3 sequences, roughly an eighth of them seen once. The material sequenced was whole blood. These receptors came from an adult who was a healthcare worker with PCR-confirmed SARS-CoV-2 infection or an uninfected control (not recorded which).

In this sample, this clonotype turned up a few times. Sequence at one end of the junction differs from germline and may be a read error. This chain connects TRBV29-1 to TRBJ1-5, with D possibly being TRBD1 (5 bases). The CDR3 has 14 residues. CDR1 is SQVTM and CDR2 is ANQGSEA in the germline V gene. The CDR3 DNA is TGCAGCGTTGCCTATGGGACCGGCAAACAGCCCCAGCATTTT. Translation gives CSVAYGTGKQPQHF.

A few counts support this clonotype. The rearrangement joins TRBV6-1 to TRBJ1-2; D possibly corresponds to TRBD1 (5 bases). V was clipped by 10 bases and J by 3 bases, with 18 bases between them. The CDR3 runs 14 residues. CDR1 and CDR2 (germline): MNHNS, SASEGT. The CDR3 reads CATKGALSHYGYTF. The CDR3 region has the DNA TGTGCCACCAAAGGGGCTCTTTCCCACTATGGCTACACCTTC.

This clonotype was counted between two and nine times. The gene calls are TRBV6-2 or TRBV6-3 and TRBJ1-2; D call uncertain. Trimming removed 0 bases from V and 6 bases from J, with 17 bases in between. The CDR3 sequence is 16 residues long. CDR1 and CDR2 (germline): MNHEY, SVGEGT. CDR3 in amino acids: CASSYSHLPTRNGYTF. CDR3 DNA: TGTGCCAGCAGTTACTCGCATCTACCGACGAGGAATGGCTACACCTTC.

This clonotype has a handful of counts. CDR3 nucleotides: TGTGCCAGCAGTGAATCTCCAGAGAACACCGGGGAGCTGTTTTTT. Translation gives CASSESPENTGELFF. This rearrangement joins TRBV6-1 to TRBJ2-2; D remains unclear. This CDR3 spans 15 amino acids. Germline-derived CDR1 and CDR2 are MNHNS and SASEGT. The V end lost 2 bases, the J end lost 1 base, and 8 bases lay between the germline ends.

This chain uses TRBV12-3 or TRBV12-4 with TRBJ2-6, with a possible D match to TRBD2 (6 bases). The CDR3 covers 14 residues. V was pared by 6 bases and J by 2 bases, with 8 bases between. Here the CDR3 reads CASREGTGANVLTF. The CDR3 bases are TGTGCCAGCAGGGAGGGTACTGGGGCCAACGTCCTGACTTTC.

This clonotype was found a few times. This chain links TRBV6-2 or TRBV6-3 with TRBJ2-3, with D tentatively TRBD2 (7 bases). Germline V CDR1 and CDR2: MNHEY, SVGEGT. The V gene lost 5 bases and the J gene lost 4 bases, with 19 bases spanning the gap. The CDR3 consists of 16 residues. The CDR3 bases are TGTGCCAGCAGTCCCCCTTTTGGGCGGGGGCCAGATACGCAGTATTTT. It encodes CASSPPFGRGPDTQYF.

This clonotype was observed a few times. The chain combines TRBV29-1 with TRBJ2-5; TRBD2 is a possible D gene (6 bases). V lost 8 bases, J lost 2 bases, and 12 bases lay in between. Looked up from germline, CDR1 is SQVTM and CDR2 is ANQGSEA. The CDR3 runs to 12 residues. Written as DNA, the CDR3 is TGCAGCTACCGGAGGGGACAAGAGACCCAGTACTTC. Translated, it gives CSYRRGQETQYF. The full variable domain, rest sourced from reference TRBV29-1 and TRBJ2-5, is SAVISQKPSRDICQRGTSLTIQCQVDSQVTMMFWYRQQPGQSLTLIATANQGSEATYESGFVIDKFPISRPNLTFSTLTVSNMSPEDSSIYLCSYRRGQETQYFGPGTRLLVL.

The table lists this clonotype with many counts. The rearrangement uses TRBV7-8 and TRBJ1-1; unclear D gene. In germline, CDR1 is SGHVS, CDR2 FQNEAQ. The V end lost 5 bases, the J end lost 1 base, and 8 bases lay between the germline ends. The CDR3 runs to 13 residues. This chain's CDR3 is CASSVDENTEAFF. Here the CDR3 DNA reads TGTGCCAGCAGCGTTGACGAGAACACTGAAGCTTTCTTT.

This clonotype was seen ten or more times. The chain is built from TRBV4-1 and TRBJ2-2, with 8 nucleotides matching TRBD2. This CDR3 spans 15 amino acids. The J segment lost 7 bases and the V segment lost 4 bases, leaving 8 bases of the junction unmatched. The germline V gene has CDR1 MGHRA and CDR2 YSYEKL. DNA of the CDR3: TGCGCCAGCAGCCCTTTTAGCGGGGCGGGCGGGGAGCTGTTTTTT. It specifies CASSPFSGAGGELFF.

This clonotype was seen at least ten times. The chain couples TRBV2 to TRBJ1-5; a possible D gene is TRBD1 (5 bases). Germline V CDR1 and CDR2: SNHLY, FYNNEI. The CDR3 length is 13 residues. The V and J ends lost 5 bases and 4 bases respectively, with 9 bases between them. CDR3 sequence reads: CASSRQINQPQHF. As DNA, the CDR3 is TGTGCCAGCAGTCGACAGATTAATCAGCCCCAGCATTTT.